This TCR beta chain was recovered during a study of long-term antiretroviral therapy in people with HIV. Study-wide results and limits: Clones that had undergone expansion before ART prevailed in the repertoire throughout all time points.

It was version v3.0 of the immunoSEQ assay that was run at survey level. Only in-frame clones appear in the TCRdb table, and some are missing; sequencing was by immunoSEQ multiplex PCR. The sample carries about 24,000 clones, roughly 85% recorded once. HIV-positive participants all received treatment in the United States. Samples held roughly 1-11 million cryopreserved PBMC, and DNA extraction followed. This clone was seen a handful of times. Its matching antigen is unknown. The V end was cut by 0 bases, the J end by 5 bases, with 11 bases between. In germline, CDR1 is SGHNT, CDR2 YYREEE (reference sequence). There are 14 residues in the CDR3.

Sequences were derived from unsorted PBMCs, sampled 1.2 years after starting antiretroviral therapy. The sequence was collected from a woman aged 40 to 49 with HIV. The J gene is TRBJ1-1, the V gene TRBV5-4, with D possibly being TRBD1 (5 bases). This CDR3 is CASSLEQGGTEAFF. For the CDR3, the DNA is TGTGCCAGCAGCTTGGAGCAGGGAGGAACTGAAGCTTTCTTT.